The sequence of this T cell receptor beta chain was determined in a study of blood T cell repertoires in COVID-19. Study background: COVID-19 samples, acute and convalescent, were from the United States, Italy and Spain. PBMCs, B-cell-depleted T cells, or T cells were the source of the cDNA or gDNA that made up the material.

Under the authors' procedure: Estimates of nucleated cell counts were drawn from the amplification of reference gene primers. The method was immunoSEQ multiplex PCR; TCRdb's version includes in-frame clones alone and lacks a portion of them. The V and J calls and the clone size are those of that table, but D and trimming were determined from the DNA. The repertoire holds more than 150,000 clones, with 80% as singletons. This TCR was recovered from a man aged 55 to 70 with acute or convalescent COVID-19. Material: peripheral blood.

CDR3 residues: CASSNTRVTESPLHF. CDR3 nucleotides: TGTGCCAGCAGTAACACCAGGGTCACGGAATCACCCCTCCACTTT. The chain uses TRBV28 and TRBJ1-6, with D perhaps matching TRBD1 (5 bases). V was cut by 5 bases and J by 10 bases, with 18 bases left in between. The CDR3 spans 15 residues. Per the germline V gene, CDR1 is MDHEN and CDR2 is SYDVKM.